The rows below give T cell receptor beta chains drawn from one sample of a study of T-cell memory formation after mild COVID-19. TCRdb called the 5' RACE reads again in MiXCR, with one record for every CDR3 protein. The repertoire includes about 160,000 distinct CDR3 sequences, about a third of them detected once, and 9.5% to 15% sits in the top ten. Sequenced: PBMCs or a T cell subset sorted from them (not recorded which). The receptor set was obtained from an adult woman who had mild COVID-19 (a few samples of this study predate the infection). Cell type and time point are not known. CDR3s include the opening cysteine and the closing phenylalanine or tryptophan.

v_call	j_call	cdr3_aa
TRBV6-5	TRBJ1-2	CASRTGGAGYGYTF
TRBV7-8	TRBJ2-6	CASGGTSGRKAGANVLTF
TRBV7-6	TRBJ2-7	CASSFHPHEQYF
TRBV12-3/TRBV12-4	TRBJ2-7	CASSDRTGSYEQYF
TRBV12-3/TRBV12-4	TRBJ2-2	CASSFRESYTGELFF
TRBV20-1	TRBJ2-2	CSARANRGRRDTGELFF
TRBV20-1	TRBJ2-3	CSATPLAGGSTDTQYF
TRBV5-1	TRBJ1-5	CASSLAGQGGQPQHF
TRBV18	TRBJ2-5	CASSPMGDQETQYF
TRBV9	TRBJ2-1	CASSALAGVLNEQFF